The 21 T cell receptor beta chains in this list originate from one sample, sequenced in a study of T cell repertoires in cytomegalovirus infection. TCRdb analysed the reads with MiXCR anew, one entry per CDR3 protein. The data contain approximately 70,000 distinct CDR3 sequences, around 21% of them singletons. Antigens of these TCRs are unknown. Material for sequencing was PBMCs, sequenced either directly or after in vitro stimulation (not recorded which). The source is a human donor in good health (CMV status not recorded). Some clones in this sample may be carry-over from other donors' samples.

This clonotype has a handful of counts. This chain links TRBV6-5 with TRBJ2-7, with D possibly TRBD1 on 5 matching bases. Trimming cost V 6 bases and J 4 bases, with 19 bases left between them. The CDR3 loop spans 15 amino acids. CDR1 and CDR2 from the germline V gene are MNHEY and SVGAGI. DNA of the CDR3: TGTGCCAGCAGCCCCCTGACCGCAGGGTCTTACGAGCAGTACGTC. This sequence encodes CASSPLTAGSYEQYV.

This clonotype was counted between two and nine times. This chain connects TRBV28 to TRBJ1-2, with 9 bases identical to TRBD1. This CDR3 is built from 14 residues. Germline V gene data show CDR1 as MDHEN and CDR2 as SYDVKM. With 7 bases clipped from V and 4 bases from J, the junction kept 7 bases outside the gene matches. In nucleotides, the CDR3 is TGTGCCAGCATGAGGACAGGGGCGACCTATGGCTACACCTTC. Translation: CASMRTGATYGYTF.

This clonotype was detected once. CDR3 region: CASSSGVTSTDTQYF. The CDR3 DNA reads as TGTGCCAGCTCATCTGGGGTGACGAGCACAGATACGCAGTATTTT. The V gene is TRBV18, the J gene TRBJ2-3; no definite D call. Trimming took 5 bases from V and 0 from J, leaving 12 bases between them. CDR1 is KGHSH and CDR2 is LQKENI in the germline V gene. The CDR3 covers 15 residues.

This clonotype has more than one count but fewer than ten. The rearrangement links TRBV18 to TRBJ2-1; TRBD1 is a possible D gene (5 bases). Germline-derived CDR1 and CDR2 are KGHSH and LQKENI. The CDR3 loop spans 18 amino acids. Between the trimmed V and J ends, which lost 1 base and 6 bases, there was a span of 22 bases. CDR3 amino acids: CASSPLSQGGMARNEQFF. The CDR3 coding sequence is TGTGCCAGCTCACCACTCTCCCAGGGCGGAATGGCCCGCAATGAGCAGTTCTTC.

About this clonotype: This could be a read error, since a much larger clone is one nucleotide away. The gene calls are TRBV7-2 and TRBJ1-1; D unclear. From germline, CDR1 is SGHTA and CDR2 FQGNSA. This CDR3 comprises 14 residues. V was clipped by 2 bases and J by 0 bases, with 7 bases between them. The CDR3 DNA follows: TGTGCCAGCAGCTTAAACAACGTGAACACTGAAGCTTTCTTT. This sequence encodes CASSLNNVNTEAFF.

This clonotype was seen a few times. The chain joins TRBV11-2 to TRBJ2-3, with D maybe TRBD2 (5 bases). The CDR3 runs to 12 residues. Per germline, CDR1 SGHAT and CDR2 FQNNGV. Trimming stripped 5 bases from V and 8 bases from J, with 11 bases between. The CDR3 region has the DNA TGTGCCAGCAGCCGCTGGCGGGCTACGCAGTATTTT. The encoded protein is CASSRWRATQYF.

V gene TRBV11-2 combines with J gene TRBJ1-1; D is perhaps TRBD1 (6 bases). Germline V gives CDR1 SGHAT, CDR2 FQNNGV. The CDR3 is 15 amino acids. The germline V and J ends were trimmed by 5 bases and 3 bases, with 16 bases remaining between them. The CDR3: CASSDFRGKDTEAFF. The CDR3 coding sequence is TGTGCCAGCAGCGACTTCAGGGGCAAGGACACTGAAGCTTTCTTT. The whole variable domain, remainder taken from reference TRBV11-2 and TRBJ1-1, is EAGVAQSPRYKIIEKRQSVAFWCNPISGHATLYWYQQILGQGPKLLIQFQNNGVVDDSQLPKDRFSAERLKGVDSTLKIQPAKLEDSAVYLCASSDFRGKDTEAFFGQGTRLTVV.

The chain is built from TRBV11-2 and TRBJ2-7, with D perhaps TRBD1 or TRBD2 (5 bases each). Germline loops: CDR1 SGHAT, CDR2 FQNNGV. V dropped 4 bases and J dropped 5 bases, with 15 bases sitting between them. The CDR3 spans 14 residues. For the CDR3, the DNA is TGTGCCAGCAGCTCGTCGAGGGGCCGGAACGAGCAGTACTTC. This translates into CASSSSRGRNEQYF. Combining the CDR3 with reference TRBV11-2 and TRBJ2-7 gives the whole variable domain EAGVAQSPRYKIIEKRQSVAFWCNPISGHATLYWYQQILGQGPKLLIQFQNNGVVDDSQLPKDRFSAERLKGVDSTLKIQPAKLEDSAVYLCASSSSRGRNEQYFGPGTRLTVT.

This clonotype was seen many times. This sequence joins TRBV7-3 and TRBJ2-1, with D perhaps TRBD2 (6 bases). Deletions cut 5 bases from V and 9 bases from J, with 14 bases between. The germline V gene encodes CDR1 SGHTA and CDR2 FQGTGA. CDR3 length: 13 residues. CDR3: CASSRGMGSEQFF. The CDR3 DNA follows: TGTGCCAGCAGCCGGGGGATGGGCTCTGAGCAGTTCTTC.

This clonotype was seen only a few times. The V call is TRBV7-2, the J call TRBJ2-7, with TRBD1 matching over 8 bases. After removal of 1 base from V and 3 bases from J, the junction contained 2 bases not matched to a gene. Germline CDR1 reads SGHTA; CDR2 reads FQGNSA. The CDR3 has 14 amino acids. Here the CDR3 DNA reads TGTGCCAGCAGCTTAGGGGGACAGGTCTACGAGCAGTACTTC. Amino acid sequence: CASSLGGQVYEQYF.

The table lists this clonotype with many counts. The rearrangement links TRBV7-2 to TRBJ2-2; maybe TRBD2 (5 bases). Germline V gives CDR1 SGHTA, CDR2 FQGNSA. CDR3 size: 13 residues. Trimming left V 5 bases short and J 6 bases short, with 10 bases between. CDR3: CASSLRVAGELFF. The DNA of the CDR3 is TGTGCCAGCAGCCTGAGGGTGGCCGGGGAGCTGTTTTTT.

Only a few counts were recorded for this clonotype. The rearrangement joins TRBV28 to TRBJ1-4, with 10 bases aligning to TRBD1. The CDR3 is 11 amino acids. The V and J ends lost 6 bases and 14 bases, in that order; junction bases with no gene match: 3. Germline CDR1 and CDR2: MDHEN and SYDVKM. In DNA form, the CDR3 reads TGTGCCAGCAGCTCGGGACAGGGGCTGTTTTTT. This encodes CASSSGQGLFF.

The V gene is TRBV20-1, the J gene TRBJ2-1; 11 positions match TRBD2. The CDR3 covers 15 residues. Germline V lookup: CDR1 DFQATT, CDR2 SNEGSKA (reference sequence). Losses at the gene ends were 6 bases for V and 8 bases for J; bases not matched to a gene: 12. For the CDR3, the DNA is TGCAGTGCGCCCCCCCTAGCGGGAGGTTGGGATGAGCAGTTCTTC. Translation: CSAPPLAGGWDEQFF.

This clonotype was picked up a small number of times. The V and J genes are TRBV12-3 or TRBV12-4 and TRBJ2-2, with TRBD1 identical over 7 bases. CDR3 size: 15 residues. The J segment lost 0 bases and the V segment lost 5 bases, leaving 3 bases of the junction unmatched. The CDR3 spells CASSGTATNTGELFF. The CDR3 DNA sequence: TGTGCCAGCAGTGGGACAGCCACGAACACCGGGGAGCTGTTTTTT.

This clonotype occurred a few times. J is TRBJ1-5 and V is TRBV20-1, with 8 positions matching TRBD1. This CDR3 has 15 amino acids. The V gene end was trimmed by 6 bases and the J gene end by 6 bases; junction bases not matched to a gene: 13. In germline, CDR1 is DFQATT, CDR2 SNEGSKA (reference sequence). CDR3 nucleotides: TGCAGTGCCAAGAGGGGCAGGGGGCACCGTCAGCCCCAGCATTTT. It translates to CSAKRGRGHRQPQHF.

V usage is TRBV7-3 and J usage is TRBJ2-3; TRBD2 matches at 12 bases. CDR1 and CDR2 from the germline V gene are SGHTA and FQGTGA. The length of the CDR3 is 19 residues. With V trimmed by 5 bases and J by 1 base, 13 bases remained unmatched. The CDR3 here is CASSRSKKRLAGGTDTQYF. The CDR3 nucleotides are TGTGCCAGCAGCCGGAGCAAAAAGCGACTAGCGGGAGGCACAGATACGCAGTATTTT.

In its sample, this clonotype was seen many times. The rearrangement uses TRBV7-2 and TRBJ2-3; TRBD2 matches at 10 bases. With 5 bases clipped from V and 5 bases from J, the junction kept 10 bases outside the gene matches. The CDR3 extends over 16 amino acids. Per germline, CDR1 SGHTA and CDR2 FQGNSA. The CDR3 sequence: CASSPIAGGQGDTQYF. The CDR3 DNA reads TGTGCCAGCAGCCCAATAGCGGGAGGTCAGGGAGATACGCAGTATTTT. Variable domain in full (rest from reference TRBV7-2 and TRBJ2-3): GAGVSQSPSNKVTEKGKDVELRCDPISGHTALYWYRQSLGQGLEFLIYFQGNSAPDKSGLPSDRFSAERTGGSVSTLTIQRTQQEDSAVYLCASSPIAGGQGDTQYFGPGTRLTVL.

In its sample, this clonotype was seen a few times. J is TRBJ1-1 and V is TRBV20-1; 8 nucleotides align to TRBD1. J lost 5 bases, V lost 0 bases, and 8 bases had no gene match. The CDR3 runs to 15 residues. Germline V gene data show CDR1 as DFQATT and CDR2 as SNEGSKA (reference sequence). The chain's CDR3 is CSARDLGQGWTEAFF. The CDR3 DNA is TGCAGTGCTAGAGATTTAGGACAGGGATGGACTGAAGCTTTCTTT.

The chain joins TRBV12-3 or TRBV12-4 to TRBJ1-1; D remains ambiguous. The CDR3 has 14 amino acids. V gave up 4 bases and J gave up 0 bases, with 9 bases separating them. CDR3 loop: CASSSHGVNTEAFF. Written as DNA, the CDR3 is TGTGCCAGCAGTTCGCATGGGGTGAACACTGAAGCTTTCTTT.

This clonotype has a handful of counts. The chain carries TRBV11-2 and TRBJ2-7; a possible D gene is TRBD1 (5 bases). The CDR3 sequence is 14 residues long. Per germline, CDR1 SGHAT and CDR2 FQNNGV. V was pared by 0 bases and J by 1 base, with 7 bases between. CDR3 sequence (DNA): TGTGCCAGCAGCTTAGAGGGGCCATCCTACGAGCAGTACGTC. It codes for CASSLEGPSYEQYV.

V gene TRBV20-1 combines with J gene TRBJ1-2, with D perhaps TRBD1 (6 bases). The V and J ends lost 3 bases and 3 bases respectively, with 14 bases between them. The CDR3 contains 14 residues. From germline, CDR1 is DFQATT and CDR2 SNEGSKA (reference sequence). The CDR3 loop reads CSARKTGQDYGYTF. CDR3 in DNA: TGCAGTGCTAGGAAGACAGGCCAAGACTATGGCTACACCTTC.